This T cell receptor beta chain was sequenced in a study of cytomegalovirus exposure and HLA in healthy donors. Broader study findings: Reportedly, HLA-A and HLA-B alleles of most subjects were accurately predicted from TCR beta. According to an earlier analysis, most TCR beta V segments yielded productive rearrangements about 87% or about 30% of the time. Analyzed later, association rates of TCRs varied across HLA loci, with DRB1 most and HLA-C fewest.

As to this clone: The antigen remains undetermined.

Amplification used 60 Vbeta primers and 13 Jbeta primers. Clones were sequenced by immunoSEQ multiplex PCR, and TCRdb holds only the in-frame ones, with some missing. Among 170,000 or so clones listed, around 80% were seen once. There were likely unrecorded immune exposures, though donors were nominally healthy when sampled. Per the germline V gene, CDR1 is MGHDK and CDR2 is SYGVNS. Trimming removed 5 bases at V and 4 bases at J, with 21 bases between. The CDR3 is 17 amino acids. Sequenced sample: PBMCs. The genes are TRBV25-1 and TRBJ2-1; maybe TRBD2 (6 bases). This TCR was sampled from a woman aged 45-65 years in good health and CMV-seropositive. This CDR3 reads CASSPRRGRREYNEQFF. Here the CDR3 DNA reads TGTGCCAGCAGTCCCCGGAGGGGTAGAAGGGAGTACAATGAGCAGTTCTTC.